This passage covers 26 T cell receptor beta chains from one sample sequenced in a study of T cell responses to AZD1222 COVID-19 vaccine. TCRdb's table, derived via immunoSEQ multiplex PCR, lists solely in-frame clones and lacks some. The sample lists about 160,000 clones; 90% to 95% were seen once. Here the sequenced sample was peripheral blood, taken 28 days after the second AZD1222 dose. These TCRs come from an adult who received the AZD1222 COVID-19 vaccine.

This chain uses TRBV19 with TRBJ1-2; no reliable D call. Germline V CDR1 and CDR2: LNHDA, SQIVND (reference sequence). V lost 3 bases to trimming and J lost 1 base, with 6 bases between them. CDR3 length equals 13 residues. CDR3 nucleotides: TGTGCCAGTAGTATCATGGGTAACTATGGCTACACCTTC. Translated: CASSIMGNYGYTF.

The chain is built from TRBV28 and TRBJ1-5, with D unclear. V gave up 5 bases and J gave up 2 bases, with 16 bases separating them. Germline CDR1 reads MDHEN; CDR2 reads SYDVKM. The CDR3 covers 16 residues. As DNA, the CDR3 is TGTGCCAGCAGTCCTCGGACCGGATCCGGCAATCAGCCCCAGCATTTT. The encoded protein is CASSPRTGSGNQPQHF.

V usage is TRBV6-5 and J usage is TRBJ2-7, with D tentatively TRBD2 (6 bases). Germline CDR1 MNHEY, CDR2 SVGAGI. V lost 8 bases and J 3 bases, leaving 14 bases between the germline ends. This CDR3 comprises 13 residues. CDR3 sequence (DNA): TGTGCCAGCTCGCCGGCGGGGAACTACGAGCAGTACTTC. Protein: CASSPAGNYEQYF.

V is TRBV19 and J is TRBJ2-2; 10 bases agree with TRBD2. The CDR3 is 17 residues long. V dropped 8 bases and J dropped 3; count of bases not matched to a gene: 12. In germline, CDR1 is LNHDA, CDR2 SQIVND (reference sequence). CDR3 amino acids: CASSRTSGTFYTGELFF. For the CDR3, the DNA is TGTGCCAGTTCCCGGACTAGCGGAACTTTTTACACCGGGGAGCTGTTTTTT.

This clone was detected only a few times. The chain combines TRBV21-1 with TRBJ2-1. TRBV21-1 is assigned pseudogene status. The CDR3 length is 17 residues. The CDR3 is CASSKVYGGVRNNEQFF. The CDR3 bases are TGTGCCAGCAGCAAAGTATATGGGGGAGTAAGAAACAATGAGCAGTTCTTC.

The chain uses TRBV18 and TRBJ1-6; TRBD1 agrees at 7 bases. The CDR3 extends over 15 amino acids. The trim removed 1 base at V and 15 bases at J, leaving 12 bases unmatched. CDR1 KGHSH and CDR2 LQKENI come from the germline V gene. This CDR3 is CASSPQGAAGRNLHF. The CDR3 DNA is TGTGCCAGCTCACCACAGGGGGCAGCAGGTCGAAACCTCCACTTT. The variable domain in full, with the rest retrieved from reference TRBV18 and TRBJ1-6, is NAGVMQNPRHLVRRRGQEARLRCSPMKGHSHVYWYRQLPEEGLKFMVYLQKENIIDESGMPKERFSAEFPKEGPSILRIQQVVRGDSAAYFCASSPQGAAGRNLHFGNGTRLTVT.

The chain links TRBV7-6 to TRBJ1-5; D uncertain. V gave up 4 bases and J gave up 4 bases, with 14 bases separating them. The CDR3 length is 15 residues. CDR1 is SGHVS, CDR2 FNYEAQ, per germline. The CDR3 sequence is CASSSRDGENQPQHF. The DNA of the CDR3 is TGTGCCAGCAGCTCACGCGACGGAGAAAATCAGCCCCAGCATTTT. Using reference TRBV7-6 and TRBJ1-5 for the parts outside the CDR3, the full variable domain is GAGVSQSPRYKVTKRGQDVALRCDPISGHVSLYWYRQALGQGPEFLTYFNYEAQQDKSGLPNDRFSAERPEGSISTLTIQRTEQRDSAMYRCASSSRDGENQPQHFGDGTRLSIL.

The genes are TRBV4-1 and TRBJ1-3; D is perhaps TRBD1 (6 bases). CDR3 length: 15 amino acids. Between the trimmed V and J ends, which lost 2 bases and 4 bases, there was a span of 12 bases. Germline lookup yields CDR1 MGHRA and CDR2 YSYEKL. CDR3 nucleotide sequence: TGCGCCAGCAGCCAACCCCGGGACAAAGGAAACACCATATATTTT. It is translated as CASSQPRDKGNTIYF.

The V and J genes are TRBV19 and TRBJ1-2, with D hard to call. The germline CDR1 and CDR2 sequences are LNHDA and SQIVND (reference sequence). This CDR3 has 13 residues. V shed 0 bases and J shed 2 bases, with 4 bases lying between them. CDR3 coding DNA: TGTGCCAGTAGTATAGAGGAGAACTATGGCTACACCTTC. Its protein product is CASSIEENYGYTF.

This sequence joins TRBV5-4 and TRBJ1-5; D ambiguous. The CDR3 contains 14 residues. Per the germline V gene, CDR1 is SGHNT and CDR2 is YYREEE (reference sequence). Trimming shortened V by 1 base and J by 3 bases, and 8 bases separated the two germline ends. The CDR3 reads CASSLPADNQPQHF. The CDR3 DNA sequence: TGTGCCAGCAGCTTGCCGGCGGACAATCAGCCCCAGCATTTT.

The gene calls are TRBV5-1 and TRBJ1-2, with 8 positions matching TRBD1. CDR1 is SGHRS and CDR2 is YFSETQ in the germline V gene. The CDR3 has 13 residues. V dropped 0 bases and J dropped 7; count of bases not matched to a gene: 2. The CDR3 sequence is CASSLVRGLGYTF. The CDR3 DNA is TGCGCCAGCAGCTTGGTCAGGGGGCTTGGCTACACCTTC.

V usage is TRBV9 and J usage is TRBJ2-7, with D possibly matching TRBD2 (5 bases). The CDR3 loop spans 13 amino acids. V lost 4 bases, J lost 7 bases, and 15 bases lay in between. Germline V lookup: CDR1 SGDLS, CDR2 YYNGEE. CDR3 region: CASSPGLGAEQYF. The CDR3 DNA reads TGTGCCAGCAGCCCGGGGTTGGGAGCTGAGCAGTACTTC.

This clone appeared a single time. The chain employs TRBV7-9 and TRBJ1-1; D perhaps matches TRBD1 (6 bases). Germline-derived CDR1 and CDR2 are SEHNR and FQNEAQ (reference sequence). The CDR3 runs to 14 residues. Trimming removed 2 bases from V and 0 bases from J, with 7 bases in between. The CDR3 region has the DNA TGTGCCAGCAGCTTAAACAGGGTGAACACTGAAGCTTTCTTT. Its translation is CASSLNRVNTEAFF.

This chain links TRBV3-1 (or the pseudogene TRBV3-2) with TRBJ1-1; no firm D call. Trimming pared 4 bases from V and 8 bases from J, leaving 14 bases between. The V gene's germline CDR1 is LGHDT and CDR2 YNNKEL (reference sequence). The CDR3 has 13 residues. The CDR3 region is CASSRSGVGEAFF. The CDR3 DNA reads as TGTGCCAGCAGCCGGTCCGGGGTGGGGGAAGCTTTCTTT.

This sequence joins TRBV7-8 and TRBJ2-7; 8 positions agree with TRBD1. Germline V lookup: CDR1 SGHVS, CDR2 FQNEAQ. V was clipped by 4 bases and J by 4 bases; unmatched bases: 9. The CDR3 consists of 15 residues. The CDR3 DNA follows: TGTGCCAGCAGCTCTACCGACAGGGGACCTTACGAGCAGTACTTC. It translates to CASSSTDRGPYEQYF. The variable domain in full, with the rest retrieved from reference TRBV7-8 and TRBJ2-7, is GAGVSQSPRYKVAKRGQDVALRCDPISGHVSLFWYQQALGQGPEFLTYFQNEAQLDKSGLPSDRFFAERPEGSVSTLKIQRTQQEDSAVYLCASSSTDRGPYEQYFGPGTRLTVT.

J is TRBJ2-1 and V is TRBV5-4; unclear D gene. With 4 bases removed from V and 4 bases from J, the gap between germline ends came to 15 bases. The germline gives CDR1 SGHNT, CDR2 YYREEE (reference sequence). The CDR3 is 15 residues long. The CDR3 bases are TGTGCCAGCAGCCCCCCGTCCGTATCTTACAATGAGCAGTTCTTC. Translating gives CASSPPSVSYNEQFF.

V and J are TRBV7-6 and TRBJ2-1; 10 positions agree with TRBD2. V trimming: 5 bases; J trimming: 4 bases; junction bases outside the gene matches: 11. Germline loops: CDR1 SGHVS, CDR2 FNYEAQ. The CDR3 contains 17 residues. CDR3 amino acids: CASSPALKAGGYNEQFF. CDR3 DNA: TGTGCCAGCAGCCCGGCCCTAAAAGCGGGAGGGTACAATGAGCAGTTCTTC.

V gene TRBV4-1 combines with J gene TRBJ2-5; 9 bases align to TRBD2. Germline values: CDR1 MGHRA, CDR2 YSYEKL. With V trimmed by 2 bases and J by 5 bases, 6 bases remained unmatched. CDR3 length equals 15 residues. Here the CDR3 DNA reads TGCGCCAGCAGCCAAATAGCGGGAGAATGGGAGACCCAGTACTTC. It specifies CASSQIAGEWETQYF.

CDR3 bases: TGCAGCGTGGACTGGCGCAAGGAAATGGGAAATGAGCAGTTCTTC. Translated: CSVDWRKEMGNEQFF. J is TRBJ2-1 and V is TRBV29-1; TRBD2 is a possible D gene (5 bases). Germline V lookup: CDR1 SQVTM, CDR2 ANQGSEA. V gave up 6 bases and J gave up 7 bases, with 22 bases separating them. The CDR3 has 15 residues.

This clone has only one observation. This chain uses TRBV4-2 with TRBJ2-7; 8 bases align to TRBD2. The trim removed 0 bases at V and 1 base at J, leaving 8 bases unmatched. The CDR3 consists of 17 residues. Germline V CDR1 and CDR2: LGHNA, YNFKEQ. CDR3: CASSQEASGHVSYEQYF. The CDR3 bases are TGTGCCAGCAGCCAAGAGGCTAGCGGGCACGTTTCCTACGAGCAGTACTTC.

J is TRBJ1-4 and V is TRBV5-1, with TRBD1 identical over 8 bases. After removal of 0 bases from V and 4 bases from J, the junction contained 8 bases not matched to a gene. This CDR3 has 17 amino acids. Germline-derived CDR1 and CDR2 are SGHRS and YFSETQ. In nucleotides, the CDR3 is TGCGCCAGCAGCTTGGATAACGGGGGACAGGTTAATGAAAAACTGTTTTTT. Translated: CASSLDNGGQVNEKLFF.

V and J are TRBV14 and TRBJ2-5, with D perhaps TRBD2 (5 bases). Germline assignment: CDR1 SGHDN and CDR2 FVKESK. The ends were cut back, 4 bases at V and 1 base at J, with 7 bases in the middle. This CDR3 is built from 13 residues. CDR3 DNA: TGTGCCAGCAGCCGGGCGGGCCAAGAGACCCAGTACTTC. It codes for CASSRAGQETQYF. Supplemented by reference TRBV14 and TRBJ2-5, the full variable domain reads EAGVTQFPSHSVIEKGQTVTLRCDPISGHDNLYWYRRVMGKEIKFLLHFVKESKQDESGMPNNRFLAERTGGTYSTLKVQPAELEDSGVYFCASSRAGQETQYFGPGTRLLVL.

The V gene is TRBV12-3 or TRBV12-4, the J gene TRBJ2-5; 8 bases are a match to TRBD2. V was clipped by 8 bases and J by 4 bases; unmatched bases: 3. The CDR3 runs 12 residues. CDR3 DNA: TGTGCCAGCCGAGCGGGGGCAGAGACCCAGTACTTC. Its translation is CASRAGAETQYF.

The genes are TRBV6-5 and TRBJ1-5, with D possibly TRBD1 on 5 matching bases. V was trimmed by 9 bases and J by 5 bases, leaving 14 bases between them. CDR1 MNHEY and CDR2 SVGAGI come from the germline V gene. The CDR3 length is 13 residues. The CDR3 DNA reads TGTGCCAGTTCCCGGGGCACCCATCAGCCCCAGCATTTT. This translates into CASSRGTHQPQHF.

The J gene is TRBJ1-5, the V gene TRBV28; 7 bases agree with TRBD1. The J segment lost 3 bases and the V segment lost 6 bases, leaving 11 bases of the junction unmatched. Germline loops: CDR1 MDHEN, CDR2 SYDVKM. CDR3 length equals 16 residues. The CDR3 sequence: CASSPGQARNNQPQHF. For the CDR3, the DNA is TGTGCCAGCAGCCCCGGACAGGCGAGAAACAATCAGCCCCAGCATTTT.

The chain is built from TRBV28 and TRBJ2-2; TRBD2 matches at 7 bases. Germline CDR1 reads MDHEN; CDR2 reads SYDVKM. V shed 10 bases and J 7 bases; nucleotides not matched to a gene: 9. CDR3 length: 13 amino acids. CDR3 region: CATAVGGGGELFF. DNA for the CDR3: TGTGCCACCGCCGTGGGGGGGGGCGGGGAGCTGTTTTTT.